The source of this T cell receptor beta chain is a study of regulatory dendritic cells for organ transplantation. Regarding the study as a whole: Regulatory dendritic cells appeared to expand memory CD8+ clones less than mature ones.

V dropped 6 bases and J dropped 4; count of bases not matched to a gene: 6. The CDR3 runs to 12 residues. Germline-derived CDR1 and CDR2 are SQVTM and ANQGSEA. As regards this clone: No antigen is known for it.

TCRdb's copy holds only in-frame clones and misses some; the assay was immunoSEQ multiplex PCR. Here the sample spans roughly 30,000 clones, roughly 84% being singletons. The TCR was taken from a human donor in good health. Sample: naive CD8+ T cells from blood. This sample's subset: CD45RA+ naive T cells. The chain links TRBV29-1 to TRBJ2-7; 7 bases agree with TRBD1. CDR3 bases: TGCAGCGTCCTCCGGGACAGATACGAGCAGTACTTC. Its translation: CSVLRDRYEQYF.